These T cell receptor beta chains were read from a single sample in a study of OX40 agonist ivuxolimab in advanced cancers. Method: immunoSEQ multiplex PCR; TCRdb's copy keeps in-frame clones and lacks some. The sample yields about 53,000 clones, 84% seen once. This specimen was CD4+ or CD8+ T cells sorted from blood, taken in a trial of the OX40 agonist ivuxolimab. The source of these receptors is an adult with an advanced solid tumor such as melanoma, head and neck, liver or kidney cancer. Both conserved end residues are part of each CDR3. D genes are given only for firm matches. Clone size is given for some rows only: seen once, a few or many times, or a class if the clone is expanded.

cdr3_length: 17
d_call: NA
clone_size: NA
j_call: TRBJ2-3
v_call: TRBV27
cdr3_nt: TGTGCCAGCAGTTTTTACCCCGCAGGTATTGGCACAGATACGCAGTATTTT
cdr3_aa: CASSFYPAGIGTDTQYF

cdr3_length: 15
d_call: NA
clone_size: NA
j_call: TRBJ2-7
v_call: TRBV6-5
cdr3_nt: TGTGCCAGCAGTTACTCTTCAGGCAACGCCTACGAGCAGTACTTC
cdr3_aa: CASSYSSGNAYEQYF

cdr3_length: 16
d_call: NA
clone_size: NA
j_call: TRBJ2-4
v_call: TRBV6-5
cdr3_nt: TGTGCCAGCAGTTACTCGGCGGGATTATCCAAAAACATTCAGTACTTC
cdr3_aa: CASSYSAGLSKNIQYF

cdr3_length: 13
d_call: TRBD1
clone_size: once
j_call: TRBJ1-1
v_call: TRBV19
cdr3_nt: TGTGCCAGCACAGGACAGGAAGCATATGAAGCTTTCTTT
cdr3_aa: CASTGQEAYEAFF

cdr3_length: 14
d_call: NA
clone_size: NA
j_call: TRBJ1-1
v_call: TRBV11-3
cdr3_nt: TGTGCCAGCAGCGTCATCACCGGCGGCACTGAAGCTTTCTTT
cdr3_aa: CASSVITGGTEAFF

cdr3_length: 17
d_call: TRBD2
clone_size: medium-sized
j_call: TRBJ2-5
v_call: TRBV4-3
cdr3_nt: TGCGCCAGCAGCCAAGAACAGGGCGGGAGGCCATGGGAGACCCAGTACTTC
cdr3_aa: CASSQEQGGRPWETQYF

cdr3_length: 15
d_call: NA
clone_size: NA
j_call: TRBJ2-3
v_call: TRBV7-2
cdr3_nt: TGTGCCAGCAGCCCGCCGGCACTATCCACAGATACGCAGTATTTT
cdr3_aa: CASSPPALSTDTQYF

cdr3_length: 15
d_call: NA
clone_size: NA
j_call: TRBJ1-6
v_call: TRBV7-2
cdr3_nt: TGTGCCAGCAGCCCTAGGACAGTCCGTAATTCACCCCTCCACTTT
cdr3_aa: CASSPRTVRNSPLHF

cdr3_length: 16
d_call: TRBD1
clone_size: NA
j_call: TRBJ2-7
v_call: TRBV27
cdr3_nt: TGTGCCAGCAGCCTCAATCGAATGGGACAGGGAGTCGAGCAGTACTTC
cdr3_aa: CASSLNRMGQGVEQYF

cdr3_length: 14
d_call: NA
clone_size: NA
j_call: TRBJ2-2
v_call: TRBV30
cdr3_nt: TGTGCCTGGAGTGTACTTTCAGGCCCCGGGGAGCTGTTTTTT
cdr3_aa: CAWSVLSGPGELFF

cdr3_length: 14
d_call: TRBD1
clone_size: NA
j_call: TRBJ2-7
v_call: TRBV5-4
cdr3_nt: TGTGCCAGCAGCCCCCGGACAGGGGGCTTGGAGCAGTACTTC
cdr3_aa: CASSPRTGGLEQYF

cdr3_length: 13
d_call: NA
clone_size: NA
j_call: TRBJ2-5
v_call: TRBV6-1
cdr3_nt: TGTGCCAGCAGTTATGGCAGCCAAGAGACCCAGTACTTC
cdr3_aa: CASSYGSQETQYF

cdr3_length: 13
d_call: NA
clone_size: NA
j_call: TRBJ1-2
v_call: TRBV6-5
cdr3_nt: TGTGCCAGCAGTAGCACGACAGGTTTTGGCTACACCTTC
cdr3_aa: CASSSTTGFGYTF

cdr3_length: 13
d_call: NA
clone_size: NA
j_call: TRBJ1-5
v_call: TRBV6-1
cdr3_nt: TGTGCCAGCAGTGAAGGGCCCTATCAGCCCCAGCATTTT
cdr3_aa: CASSEGPYQPQHF

cdr3_length: 15
d_call: NA
clone_size: NA
j_call: TRBJ2-2
v_call: TRBV27
cdr3_nt: TGTGCCAGCGGCCTCGGACAGAGAAACACCGGGGAGCTGTTTTTT
cdr3_aa: CASGLGQRNTGELFF

cdr3_length: 13
d_call: NA
clone_size: NA
j_call: TRBJ1-5
v_call: TRBV30
cdr3_nt: TGTGCCTGGAGTGGGGGACGGAATCAGCCCCAGCATTTT
cdr3_aa: CAWSGGRNQPQHF

cdr3_length: 12
d_call: NA
clone_size: NA
j_call: TRBJ2-5
v_call: TRBV2
cdr3_nt: TGTGCCAGCAGTGTTCGGCTGGAGACCCAGTACTTC
cdr3_aa: CASSVRLETQYF

cdr3_length: 15
d_call: TRBD2
clone_size: NA
j_call: TRBJ2-2
v_call: TRBV19
cdr3_nt: TGTGCCAGTAGTATTAAGCGGGAGTTCGGCGGGGAGCTGTTTTTT
cdr3_aa: CASSIKREFGGELFF

cdr3_length: 16
d_call: NA
clone_size: NA
j_call: TRBJ2-5
v_call: TRBV5-1
cdr3_nt: TGCGCCAGCAGCTTGGAGGGCAGGGGGGTCGGAGAGACCCAGTACTTC
cdr3_aa: CASSLEGRGVGETQYF

cdr3_length: 11
d_call: NA
clone_size: NA
j_call: TRBJ2-7
v_call: TRBV4-2
cdr3_nt: TGTGCCAGCAGCCAAGGTTCCGAGCAGTACTTC
cdr3_aa: CASSQGSEQYF

cdr3_length: 14
d_call: NA
clone_size: once
j_call: TRBJ1-1
v_call: TRBV6-1
cdr3_nt: TGTGCCAGCAGTGTAACTCAGGGACGGAATGAAGCTTTCTTT
cdr3_aa: CASSVTQGRNEAFF

cdr3_length: 15
d_call: NA
clone_size: NA
j_call: TRBJ2-7
v_call: TRBV14
cdr3_nt: TGTGCCAGCAGCCAAGTGACCGGGGCAGCCTACGAGCAGTACTTC
cdr3_aa: CASSQVTGAAYEQYF

cdr3_length: 18
d_call: TRBD1
clone_size: NA
j_call: TRBJ2-6
v_call: TRBV6-1
cdr3_nt: TGTGCCAGCAGTGAAAGGCAGGGGGCACCCTCTGGGGCCAACGTCCTGACTTTC
cdr3_aa: CASSERQGAPSGANVLTF